The next 3 T cell receptor beta chains were all read from a single sample in a study of CD8 T cells in Susac syndrome. Random hexamers were used to reverse transcribe roughly 0.45 to 1 ug of RNA. A single record per CDR3 protein comes from TCRdb applying MiXCR to the immunoSEQ multiplex PCR reads. The sample yields about 120,000 distinct CDR3 sequences, 92% seen once. Material: CD4+ T cells from PBMCs. Receptors were obtained from a human donor in good health.

The rearrangement uses TRBV6-1 and TRBJ1-4; 11 bases are a match to TRBD1. J lost 7 bases, V lost 6 bases, and 4 bases had no gene match. The CDR3 is 14 amino acids. CDR1 is MNHNS, CDR2 SASEGT, per germline. The CDR3 spells CASRMGQGGEKLFF. CDR3 in DNA: TGTGCCAGCAGGATGGGACAGGGGGGTGAAAAACTGTTTTTT.

The V call is TRBV29-1, the J call TRBJ2-1, with 14 bases identical to TRBD2. This CDR3 region has 15 residues. Trimming removed 7 bases from V and 0 bases from J; junction bases left unmatched: 2. Germline lookup yields CDR1 SQVTM and CDR2 ANQGSEA. The CDR3 sequence: CSAGLAGGSYNEQFF. CDR3 DNA sequence: TGCAGCGCTGGACTAGCGGGGGGCTCCTACAATGAGCAGTTCTTC.

The rearrangement links TRBV6-5 to TRBJ2-2, with D uncertain. Germline V gene data show CDR1 as MNHEY and CDR2 as SVGAGI. Between the trimmed V and J ends, which lost 8 bases and 0 bases, there was a span of 10 bases. This CDR3 contains 14 residues. CDR3 in amino acids: CASLGNANTGELFF. The CDR3 DNA is TGTGCCAGCTTGGGGAATGCGAACACCGGGGAGCTGTTTTTT.